This record concerns one T cell receptor (beta chain) sequence. Its antigen is not yet known. No per-base quality is available; no much larger clone lies one base away. This record comes from a study of CD8 T cells in ankylosing spondylitis listed by TCRdb under 2017. Background for the entire study: To find TCR variants linked to disease, the study profiled T cell receptor beta repertoires in ankylosing spondylitis patients and healthy donors. The whole study cohort included 108 healthy donors and roughly 24 ankylosing spondylitis patients. Peripheral blood was sampled, and synovial fluid was also collected from ankylosing spondylitis patients.

Per the germline V gene (reference sequence), LGHDT is the CDR1 and YNNKEL is the CDR2. The CDR3 goes from the cysteine to the phenylalanine over 14 residues. Of the read, only the CDR3 DNA is kept; its 42 bases are in frame from base 1. Germline trimming: 0 bases from V, 8 bases from J; junction bases outside gene matches: 4. The study at large found these results: According to the report, matched synovial fluid samples from ankylosing spondylitis patients were significantly enriched for the disease-linked clones. Some TCR beta motif variants had previously been reported in synovial fluid and blood of reactive arthritis patients, which suggested common disease-initiation mechanisms. The disease-linked clones had a CD8+ phenotype and were found at relatively low frequencies in peripheral blood. Blood from ankylosing spondylitis patients appeared to be characterized by a TCR beta motif made up of seven or eight highly homologous amino acid variants.

Sequencing used an Illumina HiSeq 2500. TCR beta libraries were prepared by quantitative 5'-RACE with molecular barcodes. On the study's bioinformatics: To identify disease-linked TCR variants, a new computational method was used, one built on a probabilistic model of VDJ rearrangement. TCRdb trimmed public reads at Q25 via fastp, called clones via MiXCR and kept in-frame beta chains. Each CDR3 protein appears once, grouped with its most common genes and DNA. These V and J calls are TCRdb output, not the study's own analysis. Here the sample has about 140,000 distinct CDR3 sequences; roughly 6.6% occur a single time. The biggest ten clones account for around 12% of the sample.

This chain is built from TRBV3-1 and TRBJ2-1, and 7 bases in between align with TRBD2. The sample comprised blood, either unsorted or a sorted T cell fraction (not recorded which). The clonotype comes from a female donor with ankylosing spondylitis or in good health (not recorded which). The CDR3 corresponds to CASSQDRSGDEQFF. The DNA sequence reads TGTGCCAGCAGCCAAGATAGGAGCGGGGATGAGCAGTTCTTC.